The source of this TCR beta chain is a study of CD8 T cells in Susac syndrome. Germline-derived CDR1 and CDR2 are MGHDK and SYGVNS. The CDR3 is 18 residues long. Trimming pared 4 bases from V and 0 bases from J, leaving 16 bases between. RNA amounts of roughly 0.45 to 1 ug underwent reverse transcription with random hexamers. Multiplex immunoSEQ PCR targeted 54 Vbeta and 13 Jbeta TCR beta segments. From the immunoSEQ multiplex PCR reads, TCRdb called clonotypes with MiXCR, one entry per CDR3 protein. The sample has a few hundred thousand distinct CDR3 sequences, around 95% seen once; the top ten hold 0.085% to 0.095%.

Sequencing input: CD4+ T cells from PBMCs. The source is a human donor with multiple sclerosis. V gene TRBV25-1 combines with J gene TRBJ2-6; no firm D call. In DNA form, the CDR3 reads TGTGCCAGCAGTGCTCGGACCCAAGGTGCCTCTGGGGCCAACGTCCTGACTTTC. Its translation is CASSARTQGASGANVLTF.